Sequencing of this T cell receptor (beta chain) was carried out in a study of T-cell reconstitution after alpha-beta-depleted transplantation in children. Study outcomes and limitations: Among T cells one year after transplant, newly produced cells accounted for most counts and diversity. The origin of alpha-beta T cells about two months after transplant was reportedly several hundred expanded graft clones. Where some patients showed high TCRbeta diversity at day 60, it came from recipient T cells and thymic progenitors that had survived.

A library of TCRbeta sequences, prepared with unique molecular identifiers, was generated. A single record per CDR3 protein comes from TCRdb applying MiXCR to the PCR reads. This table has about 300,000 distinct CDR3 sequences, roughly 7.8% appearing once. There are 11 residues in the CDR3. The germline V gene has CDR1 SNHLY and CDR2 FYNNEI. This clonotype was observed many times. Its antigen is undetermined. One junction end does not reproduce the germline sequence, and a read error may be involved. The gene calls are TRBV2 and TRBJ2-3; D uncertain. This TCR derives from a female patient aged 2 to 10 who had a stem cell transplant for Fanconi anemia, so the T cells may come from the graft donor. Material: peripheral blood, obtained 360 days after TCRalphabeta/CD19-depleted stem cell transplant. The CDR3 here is CASREEDTQYF. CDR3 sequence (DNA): TGTGCCAGCAGGGAAGAAGATACGCAGTATTTT.